This T cell receptor beta chain originates from a study of human thymus T cells (dated by TCRdb to 2018 to 2020). Describing the broader study: The study described the TCR alpha and beta repertoires in about 8 infant thymus samples and a few matching peripheral blood samples. The cohort included more than 5 male and two female infants, with donor ages spanning 7 to 244 days. What the study reported, not specific to this receptor: Biased V and J gene segment usage appeared to be present in both thymic and peripheral blood repertoires. The related research found that thymic TCR repertoires overlapped highly between unrelated individuals. Thymus samples yielded on average about 810,000 unique TCRB clonotypes, compared with around 79,000 from blood samples.

Measured from the cysteine to the phenylalanine, the CDR3 is 15 residues long. Just CDR3 DNA is preserved here, 45 bases in frame from base 1. Trimming takes 4 bases off V and 7 bases off J; junction bases not matched to a gene: 13. Sequences SGHRS (CDR1) and YFSETQ (CDR2) are obtained from the germline V gene. The thymus tissue came from surgical resects taken out during corrective cardiac surgery. The donors were immunologically healthy infants in Finland who had open corrective cardiac surgery for congenital heart defects. Thymocytes were released mechanically from tissue and stored at -70 °C as pellets of roughly 8.5-32 million cells. A QIAsymphony instrument was used to extract genomic DNA from frozen cell pellets. For this clone: The specificity of this receptor is unknown. No much larger clone exists at a distance of one base, and base qualities are not known.

The immunoSEQ multiplex PCR assay was used to amplify the TCRB and TCRAD loci from a standardized amount of quality-controlled genomic DNA. The V(D)J region was spanned by amplicons of a length sufficient to cover the CDR3 and to identify V and J genes. Through the commercial immunoSEQ service, the amplicons were sequenced on an Illumina platform. The study's processing was this. Primer bias and sequencing errors were corrected as previously described, and TCRAD and TCRB were defined on the basis of the IMGT database. immunoSEQ Analyzer 3.0 and VDJTools were used for repertoire analysis, which covered basic statistics, V/J segment usage, diversity estimates, rarefaction and pairwise overlap. Diversity was estimated with Chao1, ChaoE, Efron-Thisted, Shannon and inverse Simpson indices, and also on datasets down-sampled to the smallest sample. For repertoire overlap, CDR3 nucleotide sequence, V gene and J gene had to match strictly, and clustering was done by Jaccard-based multidimensional scaling. In TCRdb, the immuneACCESS table is reduced to in-frame sequences with V and J assigned. These tables do not hold every clone; where another copy was compared, an unresolved V gene accounts for under half, and the others remain unexplained. From that table come the V and J calls and clone size; the DNA was used to work out D and trimming. Recorded for this sample are tens of thousands of clones; nearly 98% of them occurred a single time. Clones ranked in the top ten supply 0.031% of the sample.

The sequencing sample was made of thymus tissue. The chain couples TRBV5-1 to TRBJ2-7, with 8 bases aligning to TRBD1. The sequence came from a boy in the first two years of life with a congenital heart defect but otherwise immunologically healthy. The DNA sequence is as follows: TGCGCCAGCAGCCAATGGACAGGGTCCCCTGGGGAGCAGTACTTC. Its amino acids are CASSQWTGSPGEQYF.